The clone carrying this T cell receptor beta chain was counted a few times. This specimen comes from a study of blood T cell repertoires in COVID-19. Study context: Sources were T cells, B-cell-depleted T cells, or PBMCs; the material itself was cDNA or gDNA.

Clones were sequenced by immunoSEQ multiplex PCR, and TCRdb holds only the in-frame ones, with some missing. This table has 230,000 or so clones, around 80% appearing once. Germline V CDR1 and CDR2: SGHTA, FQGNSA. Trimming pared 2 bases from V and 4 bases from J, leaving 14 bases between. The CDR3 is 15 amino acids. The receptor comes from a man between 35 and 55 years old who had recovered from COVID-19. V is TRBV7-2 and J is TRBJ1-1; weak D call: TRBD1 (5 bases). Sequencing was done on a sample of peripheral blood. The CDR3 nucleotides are TGTGCCAGCAGCTTACAGGGCCTCAGAGGCACTGAAGCTTTCTTT. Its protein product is CASSLQGLRGTEAFF.